Reported below is one T cell receptor (beta chain). This likely stems from a read error, as it lies one base from a far larger clone. This specimen belongs to a study of graft-versus-host responses after intestinal transplantation. The overall study: Induction with anti-thymocyte globulin, then tacrolimus and steroids for 2 to 3 years, was given to all recipients.

Overall study results and limits: Across patients carrying graft-donor T cell macrochimerism, allografts held high graft-versus-host to host-versus-graft clonal ratios. GvH clones were identified in recipient marrow, with some first appearing in ileum or blood.

V was pared by 4 bases and J by 0 bases, with 1 base between. Per the germline V gene, CDR1 is LGHNA and CDR2 is YNFKEQ. The CDR3 spans 11 residues. Sequencing was performed with immunoSEQ multiplex PCR; in TCRdb, only in-frame clones are kept and a portion is missing. The sample has 9,000 to 10,000 clones, 25% to 30% seen once; the top ten hold approximately 3.5%. The responders that had proliferated, CFSE-low CD3+CD4+ and CD3+CD8+ cells, were sorted after the reaction. The sample was alloreactive CD4+ T cells from a mixed lymphocyte reaction culture, taken before intestinal transplant. Stated subset: CFSE-low proliferating T cells sorted from approximately 6-day pre-transplant mixed lymphocyte reaction (GvH or HvG direction). The chain links TRBV4-2 to TRBJ2-7; no reliable D call. This receptor was taken from a human patient who received an intestinal transplant. Here the CDR3 reads CASSLSYEQYF. As DNA, the CDR3 is TGTGCCAGCAGCCTCTCCTACGAGCAGTACTTC.